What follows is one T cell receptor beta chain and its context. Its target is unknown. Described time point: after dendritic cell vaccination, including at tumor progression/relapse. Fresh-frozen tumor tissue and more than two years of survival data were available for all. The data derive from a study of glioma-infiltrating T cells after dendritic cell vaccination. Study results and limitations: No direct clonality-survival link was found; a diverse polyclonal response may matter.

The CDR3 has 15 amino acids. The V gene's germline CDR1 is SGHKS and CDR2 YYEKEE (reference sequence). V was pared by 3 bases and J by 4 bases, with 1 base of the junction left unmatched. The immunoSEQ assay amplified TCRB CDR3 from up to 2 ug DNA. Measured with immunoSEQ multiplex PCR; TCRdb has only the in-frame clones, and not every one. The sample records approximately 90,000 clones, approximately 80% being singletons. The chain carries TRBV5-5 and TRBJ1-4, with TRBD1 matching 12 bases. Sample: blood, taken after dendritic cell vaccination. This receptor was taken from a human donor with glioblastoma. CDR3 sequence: CASSWDRGLNEKLFF. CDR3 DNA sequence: TGTGCCAGCAGCTGGGACAGGGGGCTTAATGAAAAACTGTTTTTT.